The present entry profiles one T cell receptor (beta chain) with its context. This clone has only one observation. This clone's antigen is unknown. Base qualities are missing; no much larger clone stands one base away. V sheds 5 bases and J sheds 9 bases, leaving 11 bases between their ends. According to the germline V gene (reference sequence), CDR1 reads PRHDT and CDR2 reads FYEKMQ. CDR3 length: 12 amino acids, cysteine to phenylalanine. Only the CDR3 DNA is retained, 36 bases long and in frame from the first base. These data belong to a study of blood T cell repertoires in COVID-19 (dated by TCRdb to 2020 to 2021). Some background on the complete study: Samples from collaborators originated in the United States, Italy and Spain and spanned both the acute and convalescent phases of COVID-19. The prospective study material was composed of cDNA or gDNA derived from T cells, B-cell-depleted T cells, or PBMCs. The dataset comprised deeply sampled blood TCRbeta repertoires from subjects exposed to, actively infected with, or recovered from COVID-19. A freely available public database, intended as a resource for researchers studying the immune response to SARS-CoV-2, is where the repertoires were released. The samples were drawn from two sources: the first 160 participants of the ongoing ImmuneRACE study, and over 950 subjects contributed by 6 global collaborators. The sample metadata nearly always contained a de-identified subject ID, COVID-19 status, age in years and sex. Where available, HLA class I and class II types were obtained from metadata supplied by the sample provider rather than from assay-based typing. Overall results and qualifications from the work: Clinical and demographic metadata were provided uncurated, with the amount varying by source and participant.

TCRbeta CDR3 regions were amplified from genomic DNA using the immunoSEQ Assay, a bias-controlled multiplex PCR. For the original study's pipeline: Nucleated cell counts per sample were estimated from amplification of reference gene primers within the assay. To quantify the absolute abundance of each unique TCRbeta CDR3 rearrangement, sequence reads were collapsed and filtered. For each sample, productive Simpson clonality was calculated as the square root of Simpson's diversity index across productive rearrangements. The source is immuneACCESS, and TCRdb retained only in-frame sequences with V and J called. Part of the clones is not carried over; for the studies checked, unresolved V genes explain less than half of this, and the remainder is unexplained. That table is the source of V, J and clone size, and D and trimming were worked out from the DNA. The sample table contains about 190,000 clones; only one count was recorded for roughly 86% of them. The top ten hold around 2.7% of the sample.

Whole blood was collected in K2EDTA tubes by collaborating institutions according to the institutions' own protocols. For TCRbeta analysis, collaborators shipped samples in one of three forms: frozen whole blood, isolated PBMCs, or DNA extracted from either of those sample types. The chain is encoded by TRBV13 joined to TRBJ2-1; the best D guess is TRBD2, with 6 bases matching. Material for sequencing was peripheral blood. The TCR sequence derives from a middle-aged man with active or convalescent COVID-19. The CDR3 corresponds to CASSIRGGEQFF. The sequenced DNA: TGTGCCAGCAGCATAAGGGGAGGTGAGCAGTTCTTC.